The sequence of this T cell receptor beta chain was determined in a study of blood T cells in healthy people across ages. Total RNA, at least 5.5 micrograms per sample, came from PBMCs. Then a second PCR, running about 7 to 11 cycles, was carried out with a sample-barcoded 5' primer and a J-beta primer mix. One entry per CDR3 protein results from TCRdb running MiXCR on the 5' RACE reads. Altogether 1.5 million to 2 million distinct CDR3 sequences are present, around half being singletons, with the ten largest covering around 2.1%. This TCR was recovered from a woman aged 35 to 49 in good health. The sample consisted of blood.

This chain's CDR3 is CASNTVGGHETQYF. CDR3 nucleotide sequence: TGTGCCAGCAACACCGTGGGGGGGCACGAGACCCAGTACTTC. V usage is TRBV6-2 or TRBV6-3 and J usage is TRBJ2-7; weak D call: TRBD2 (7 bases). The J call may be in error: the DNA end matches TRBJ2-5 better. The CDR3 runs to 14 residues. In germline, CDR1 is MNHEY, CDR2 SVGEGT.